The sequence of this T cell receptor (beta chain) was determined in a study of OX40 agonist ivuxolimab in advanced cancers. Study-wide background: Patients enrolled in dose escalation were diagnosed with hepatocellular carcinoma, melanoma, renal cell or head and neck cancer.

Sequenced by immunoSEQ multiplex PCR; TCRdb stores in-frame clones only, minus some. This table has roughly 46,000 clones, roughly 87% appearing once. A single count supports this clone. CDR1 is SGHNT, CDR2 YYREEE, per germline (reference sequence). V was pared by 1 base and J by 0 bases, with 11 bases between. This CDR3 region has 15 residues. The chain joins TRBV5-4 to TRBJ2-7; possible D gene TRBD2, 5 bases. The receptor was isolated from an adult with an advanced solid tumor such as melanoma, head and neck, liver or kidney cancer. The sample consisted of CD4+ or CD8+ T cells sorted from blood, taken in a trial of the OX40 agonist ivuxolimab. CDR3 in amino acids: CASSLNRGSSYEQYF. The CDR3 DNA reads as TGTGCCAGCAGCTTGAACAGAGGGAGCTCCTACGAGCAGTACTTC.